The next 20 T cell receptor beta chains were all read from a single sample in a study of blood T cell repertoires in COVID-19 (dated by TCRdb to the early 2020s). The library was made by the immunoSEQ multiplex PCR assay. This immuneACCESS table, as held by TCRdb, lists in-frame sequences with V and J called but not all clones. Of the missing ones, under half trace to an unresolved V gene in checked studies; the others have no known cause. Recorded for this sample are about 210,000 clones; approximately 86% of them occurred a single time. The top ten clonotypes cover 10% to 13% of the sample. Material: PBMCs or T cells enriched from blood (not recorded which). These TCRs come from a man aged 18 to 35 with acute COVID-19.

The chain employs TRBV30 and TRBJ2-7; D possibly corresponds to TRBD1 (6 bases). CDR3 length: 12 residues. Per the germline V gene, CDR1 is GTSNPN and CDR2 is SVGIG (reference sequence). The chain's CDR3 is CAAGASAYEQYF. As DNA, the CDR3 is TGTGCGGCAGGGGCCTCAGCCTACGAGCAGTACTTC.

The chain is built from TRBV7-9 and TRBJ2-5; no clear D gene. V was pared by 5 bases and J by 2 bases, with 6 bases between. Germline V gene sequence: CDR1 SEHNR, CDR2 FQNEAQ (reference sequence). There are 12 residues in the CDR3. CDR3 region: CASSPPQETQYF. The DNA of the CDR3 is TGTGCCAGCAGCCCCCCTCAAGAGACCCAGTACTTC.

The chain has TRBV6-5 and TRBJ1-5; 7 bases are shared with TRBD1. The CDR3 is 15 amino acids. The ends lost 0 bases at V and 3 bases at J; junction bases unmatched: 2. Per the germline V gene, CDR1 is MNHEY and CDR2 is SVGAGI. CDR3 in amino acids: CASSYSTGSNQPQHF. The CDR3 coding sequence is TGTGCCAGCAGTTACTCGACAGGGTCCAATCAGCCCCAGCATTTT.

The V call is TRBV11-2, the J call TRBJ2-1; D is ambiguous. V lost 4 bases to trimming and J lost 0 bases, with 13 bases between them. Germline assignment: CDR1 SGHAT and CDR2 FQNNGV. The CDR3 has 16 residues. The CDR3 nucleotides are TGTGCCAGCAGCTCCGCTCGGCGGCGCTCCTACAATGAGCAGTTCTTC. Residues: CASSSARRRSYNEQFF.

In this sample, this clone turned up once. The chain employs TRBV30 and TRBJ1-4; D unresolved. V shed 1 base and J shed 13 bases, with 13 bases lying between them. Germline V lookup: CDR1 GTSNPN, CDR2 SVGIG (reference sequence). The CDR3 totals 12 residues. For the CDR3, the DNA is TGTGCCTGGAGTGAGGCGGGGTCGGGACTGTTTTTT. This translates into CAWSEAGSGLFF.

The chain couples TRBV14 to TRBJ2-1; 7 positions match TRBD2. Germline V gene data show CDR1 as SGHDN and CDR2 as FVKESK. The CDR3 extends over 18 amino acids. V shed 4 bases and J 5 bases; nucleotides not matched to a gene: 17. For the CDR3, the DNA is TGTGCCAGCAGCCTACGAACAGGTTTAGCGGGTCTCGACAATGAGCAGTTCTTC. As protein: CASSLRTGLAGLDNEQFF.

DNA of the CDR3: TGTGCCAGCAGTTCAGGGGGCGCTTCTAACTATGGCTACACCTTC. Its translation is CASSSGGASNYGYTF. The V and J genes are TRBV6-5 and TRBJ1-2; TRBD1 matches 8 bases. Germline CDR1 is MNHEY and CDR2 is SVGAGI. The CDR3 loop spans 15 amino acids. With 4 bases clipped from V and 0 bases from J, the junction kept 4 bases outside the gene matches.

The gene calls are TRBV11-3 and TRBJ1-1, with unresolved D. CDR1 SGHNT and CDR2 YENEEA come from the germline V gene. V was clipped by 2 bases and J by 7 bases, with 11 bases between them. This CDR3 has 13 amino acids. The CDR3 spells CASSLTFTGEAFF. The CDR3 nucleotides are TGTGCCAGCAGCTTAACGTTCACGGGTGAAGCTTTCTTT.

The chain uses TRBV4-1 and TRBJ1-4; 7 nucleotides align to TRBD1. Germline assignment: CDR1 MGHRA and CDR2 YSYEKL. This CDR3 comprises 16 residues. V dropped 4 bases and J dropped 7; count of bases not matched to a gene: 12. Written as DNA, the CDR3 is TGCGCCAGCAGCCCACTATTCATACGGGACAGTGAAAAACTGTTTTTT. Protein: CASSPLFIRDSEKLFF.

The J gene is TRBJ2-7, the V gene TRBV11-2, with 8 bases that match TRBD2. Germline CDR1 and CDR2: SGHAT and FQNNGV. The CDR3 loop spans 14 amino acids. With 5 bases clipped from V and 2 bases from J, the junction kept 5 bases outside the gene matches. Here the CDR3 DNA reads TGTGCCAGCAGCCCAGGCGGGGGGACCTACGAGCAGTACTTC. Protein sequence: CASSPGGGTYEQYF.

The chain couples TRBV5-6 to TRBJ2-5, with 9 positions matching TRBD1. CDR1 is SGHDT and CDR2 is YYEEEE in the germline V gene. Germline trimming cut 4 bases from V and 4 bases from J; bases unmatched to any gene: 2. The CDR3 has 13 residues. DNA for the CDR3: TGTGCCAGCAGCCGGACAGGGGCAGAGACCCAGTACTTC. It translates to CASSRTGAETQYF.

The chain links TRBV12-3 or TRBV12-4 to TRBJ1-1; D not resolved. This CDR3 comprises 12 residues. V lost 7 bases and J lost 7, with 13 bases in between. CDR3 nucleotide sequence: TGTGCCAGCAAAGGGAGCTTCAATGAAGCTTTCTTT. It yields the protein CASKGSFNEAFF.

This chain connects TRBV19 to TRBJ1-2, with no clear D. Between the trimmed V and J ends, which lost 8 bases and 8 bases, there was a span of 12 bases. CDR3 length: 11 amino acids. Germline V lookup: CDR1 LNHDA, CDR2 SQIVND (reference sequence). The CDR3 spells CASHTVGGYTF. CDR3 DNA sequence: TGTGCCAGTCATACAGTTGGGGGCTACACCTTC.

The chain employs TRBV19 and TRBJ2-1; 9 nucleotides agree with TRBD1. Germline CDR1 is LNHDA and CDR2 is SQIVND (reference sequence). The junction had 2 bases not matched to a gene; V was cut back by 2 bases and J by 3 bases. This CDR3 contains 15 residues. This chain's CDR3 is CASSIKTGGYNEQFF. CDR3 bases: TGTGCCAGTAGTATAAAGACAGGGGGCTACAATGAGCAGTTCTTC.

This rearrangement joins TRBV3-1 (or the pseudogene TRBV3-2) to TRBJ2-3; 10 bases match TRBD2. With 2 bases clipped from V and 3 bases from J, the junction kept 5 bases outside the gene matches. Germline CDR1 reads LGHDT; CDR2 reads YNNKEL (reference sequence). This CDR3 has 16 residues. CDR3 in DNA: TGTGCCAGCAGCCAATCTAGCGGGAGAGGGACAGATACGCAGTATTTT. Its protein product is CASSQSSGRGTDTQYF.

The chain couples TRBV19 to TRBJ1-5, with D perhaps matching TRBD1 (6 bases). CDR1 and CDR2 from the germline V gene are LNHDA and SQIVND (reference sequence). V was cut by 4 bases and J by 5 bases, with 9 bases left in between. The CDR3 is 13 residues long. CDR3: CASSNGQYQPQHF. The CDR3 bases are TGTGCCAGTAGTAACGGACAGTATCAGCCCCAGCATTTT. Together with reference TRBV19 and TRBJ1-5, the CDR3 gives the full variable domain: DGGITQSPKYLFRKEGQNVTLSCEQNLNHDAMYWYRQDPGQGLRLIYYSQIVNDFQKGDIAEGYSVSREKKESFPLTVTSAQKNPTAFYLCASSNGQYQPQHFGDGTRLSIL.

The V and J genes are TRBV10-3 and TRBJ2-2, with 14 positions matching TRBD2. This CDR3 region has 18 residues. The J segment lost 5 bases and the V segment lost 3 bases, leaving 8 bases of the junction unmatched. Germline assignment: CDR1 ENHRY and CDR2 SYGVKD. As DNA, the CDR3 is TGTGCCATCAGTGATAGAGGACTAGCGGGAGGACGGACCGGGGAGCTGTTTTTT. Translated, it gives CAISDRGLAGGRTGELFF.

The genes are TRBV27 and TRBJ1-1; D is uncertain. The length of the CDR3 is 15 residues. Germline-derived CDR1 and CDR2 are MNHEY and SMNVEV (reference sequence). With 5 bases removed from V and 1 base from J, the gap between germline ends came to 14 bases. The CDR3 region is CASSISRVRNTEAFF. The CDR3 DNA sequence: TGTGCCAGCAGTATCTCACGGGTCCGGAACACTGAAGCTTTCTTT.

The chain couples TRBV3-1 (or the pseudogene TRBV3-2) to TRBJ2-7, with D tentatively TRBD1 (6 bases). The CDR3 length is 16 residues. Per the germline V gene, CDR1 is LGHDT and CDR2 is YNNKEL (reference sequence). Trimming stripped 1 base from V and 2 bases from J, with 15 bases between. The CDR3 loop reads CASSQGGRGKAYEQYF. The CDR3 bases are TGTGCCAGCAGCCAAGGCGGCAGGGGCAAAGCCTACGAGCAGTACTTC.

This sequence joins TRBV29-1 and TRBJ1-2; 7 positions match TRBD1. The germline gives CDR1 SQVTM, CDR2 ANQGSEA. The CDR3 spans 15 residues. With V trimmed by 2 bases and J by 3 bases, 9 bases remained unmatched. The CDR3, as DNA: TGCAGCGTTGAAAACAGACAGGGTGGCGACTATGGCTACACCTTC. This codes for CSVENRQGGDYGYTF. Filled out from reference TRBV29-1 and TRBJ1-2, the complete variable domain reads SAVISQKPSRDICQRGTSLTIQCQVDSQVTMMFWYRQQPGQSLTLIATANQGSEATYESGFVIDKFPISRPNLTFSTLTVSNMSPEDSSIYLCSVENRQGGDYGYTFGSGTRLTVV.